This entry describes one TCR beta chain. No antigen is known for it. This CDR3 is built from 16 residues. Germline V gives CDR1 SGHDT, CDR2 YYEEEE. Trimming at V came to 3 bases and at J to 0 bases, leaving 3 bases not matched to a gene. The sample originates from a study of T cell responses to AZD1222 COVID-19 vaccine. Study context: Second-dose intervals of approximately 4 or approximately 12 weeks were pooled. Study-wide results and limits: Repertoires were obtained solely post-peak T cell response. Regions 160-218 and 743-854 dominated among vaccine-associated CD4 TCRs spanning spike. Clonal diversity was possibly underestimated, and white British individuals and females predominated among donors.

Assay used: immunoSEQ multiplex PCR; TCRdb lists only in-frame clones, some missing. The repertoire includes 100,000 to 150,000 clones, around 90% of them detected once, and 1.5% to 1.7% sits in the top ten. This material consisted of peripheral blood, taken on day 0 of AZD1222 vaccination. This TCR was recovered from an adult in good health. The gene calls are TRBV5-6 and TRBJ2-3, with TRBD2 matching 11 bases. The CDR3 sequence: CASSSWTSGSTDTQYF. The CDR3 DNA follows: TGTGCCAGCAGCTCCTGGACTAGCGGGAGCACAGATACGCAGTATTTT.